The 11 T cell receptor beta chains in this list originate from one sample, sequenced in a study of shared clonotypes between healthy human individuals. Clones were sequenced by immunoSEQ multiplex PCR, and TCRdb holds only the in-frame ones, with some missing. There are about 1 million clones in the sample; 75% occur only once, and about 1.5% lies in the top ten. The sequenced material came from memory CD4+ T cells sorted from blood. Subset: CD45RA-negative fraction. The receptors come from a man between 18 and 29 years old in good health.

This clone was picked up a small number of times. The V gene is TRBV30, the J gene TRBJ1-2, with D possibly being TRBD1 (6 bases). There are 13 residues in the CDR3. The V gene's germline CDR1 is GTSNPN and CDR2 SVGIG (reference sequence). Trimming cost V 1 base and J 10 bases, with 16 bases left between them. The CDR3 loop reads CAWSGGQGASYTF. CDR3 coding DNA: TGTGCCTGGAGTGGGGGACAAGGCGCGTCCTACACCTTC.

The J gene is TRBJ1-6, the V gene TRBV5-4; 10 bases are shared with TRBD1. The V gene end was trimmed by 4 bases and the J gene end by 2 bases; junction bases not matched to a gene: 3. CDR1 is SGHNT and CDR2 is YYREEE in the germline V gene (reference sequence). This CDR3 has 16 residues. For the CDR3, the DNA is TGTGCCAGCAGCGGGGACAGGGGCACCTATAATTCACCCCTCCACTTT. Its translation: CASSGDRGTYNSPLHF.

This clone was detected only a few times. The CDR3 nucleotides read TGTGCCAGCAGCCTATCCCTCCGCGGGAGCTCATATACGCAGTATTTT. This translates into CASSLSLRGSSYTQYF. This sequence joins TRBV7-2 and TRBJ2-3; TRBD2 matches at 7 bases. Germline V CDR1 and CDR2: SGHTA, FQGNSA. J gave up 7 bases and V 5 bases, and 15 bases lay outside the gene matches. The CDR3 is 16 residues long.

The chain joins TRBV18 to TRBJ1-2, with D hard to call. The V end was cut by 3 bases, the J end by 0 bases, with 17 bases between. The CDR3 length is 17 residues. The germline CDR1 and CDR2 sequences are KGHSH and LQKENI. CDR3 sequence reads: CASSPSLKHVPNYGYTF. The CDR3 DNA is TGTGCCAGCTCACCGAGCCTCAAACACGTTCCTAACTATGGCTACACCTTC.

The chain uses TRBV10-3 and TRBJ1-2; D is possibly TRBD1 (5 bases). The V end lost 6 bases, the J end lost 6 bases, and 20 bases lay between the germline ends. CDR1 and CDR2 from the germline V gene are ENHRY and SYGVKD. This CDR3 region has 15 residues. CDR3 region: CAISDPPRGANGYTF. The CDR3 DNA is TGTGCCATCAGCGACCCTCCAAGAGGGGCGAATGGCTACACCTTC.

The gene calls are TRBV25-1 and TRBJ2-7, with 9 bases aligning to TRBD1. CDR1 is MGHDK and CDR2 is SYGVNS in the germline V gene. With V trimmed by 5 bases and J by 0 bases, 5 bases remained unmatched. The CDR3 runs to 15 residues. The CDR3 nucleotides are TGTGCCAGCAGTCCCCGGACAGGGGTCTCCTACGAGCAGTACTTC. This codes for CASSPRTGVSYEQYF.

J is TRBJ1-6 and V is TRBV6-5; perhaps TRBD1 as D (5 bases). V was shortened by 6 bases and J by 5 bases, with 11 bases between the two germline ends. CDR1 is MNHEY and CDR2 is SVGAGI in the germline V gene. The length of the CDR3 is 14 residues. The CDR3 reads CASRRGGDNSPLHF. As DNA, the CDR3 is TGTGCCAGCAGGAGGGGAGGGGATAATTCACCCCTCCACTTT.

This clone was seen a few times. V is TRBV4-3 and J is TRBJ2-2, with a weak D call TRBD2 (5 bases). CDR1 is LGHNA, CDR2 YSLEER, per germline. CDR3 size: 15 residues. V shed 0 bases and J shed 7 bases, with 12 bases lying between them. CDR3 nucleotide sequence: TGCGCCAGCAGCCAAGATATTGCGGGCGGCGGGGAGCTGTTTTTT. It translates to CASSQDIAGGGELFF.

The rearrangement joins TRBV30 to TRBJ1-3; the D gene is possibly TRBD1 (5 bases). This CDR3 has 16 residues. CDR1 and CDR2 from the germline V gene are GTSNPN and SVGIG (reference sequence). V lost 7 bases, J lost 4 bases, and 23 bases lay in between. CDR3 in amino acids: CASHFTGLGVGNTIYF. The CDR3 bases are TGTGCCTCTCATTTCACGGGGCTCGGAGTGGGAAACACCATATATTTT.

This clone has more than one count but fewer than ten. The chain has TRBV5-4 and TRBJ1-2; perhaps TRBD1 as D (5 bases). The germline CDR1 and CDR2 sequences are SGHNT and YYREEE (reference sequence). CDR3 length equals 12 residues. Trimming cost V 2 bases and J 12 bases, with 14 bases left between them. The CDR3 loop is CASSFSGGRDTF. The CDR3 nucleotides read TGTGCCAGCAGCTTCTCCGGGGGAAGGGACACCTTC.

The genes are TRBV29-1 and TRBJ2-3, with 9 bases matching TRBD2. This CDR3 is 13 amino acids long. The junction had 7 bases not matched to a gene; V was cut back by 6 bases and J by 6 bases. CDR1 SQVTM and CDR2 ANQGSEA come from the germline V gene. CDR3: CSVPGTSFDTQYF. The CDR3 coding sequence is TGCAGCGTCCCCGGGACTAGCTTCGATACGCAGTATTTT.